The rows below give T cell receptor beta chains drawn from one sample of a study of blood T cell repertoires in COVID-19. The table came from immunoSEQ multiplex PCR; TCRdb's copy has only in-frame clones and leaves some out. Of roughly 120,000 clones in the sample, roughly 82% were seen once. The sequenced sample was peripheral blood. The receptor set was obtained from a woman between 40 and 55 years old with acute or convalescent COVID-19. Each CDR3 is given with its conserved first and last residue. D genes are given only for firm matches. Size is omitted from some rows. Given values are once, few, many or a class for expanded clones.

j_call,v_call,d_call,clone_size,cdr3_nt,cdr3_aa
TRBJ2-3,TRBV7-2,NA,NA,TGTGCCAGCAGCTTCTTCACAGATACGCAGTATTTT,CASSFFTDTQYF
TRBJ1-4,TRBV7-9,TRBD1,NA,TGTGCCAGCAGCTTACCGACAGGGTCGGAAACTAATGAAAAACTGTTTTTT,CASSLPTGSETNEKLFF
TRBJ1-1,TRBV15,NA,NA,TGTGCCACCAGCAGAGATGAGGCGAGTGAAGCTTTCTTT,CATSRDEASEAFF
TRBJ1-3,TRBV19,NA,NA,TGTGCCAGTAGTTCTATCGACTCTGGAAACACCATATATTTT,CASSSIDSGNTIYF
TRBJ2-1,TRBV7-9,TRBD2,NA,TGTGCCAGCAGCCCGGAGCTAGCGGTGAACAGAATAGGGGAGCAGTTCTTC,CASSPELAVNRIGEQFF
TRBJ1-2,TRBV6-5,NA,NA,TGTGCCAGCAGTTATCAACTTAACTATGGCTACACCTTC,CASSYQLNYGYTF
TRBJ2-3,TRBV30,NA,once,TGTGCCTGGGGCTGGGGCGAGACGCAGTATTTT,CAWGWGETQYF
TRBJ2-1,TRBV10-3,TRBD2,NA,TGTGCCATCAGTCGGAGGGCGGGGGGCCCAACCTCCTACAATGAGCAGTTCTTC,CAISRRAGGPTSYNEQFF
TRBJ1-1,TRBV30,NA,NA,TGTGCCTGGAAGAGACTGATGAACACTGAAGCTTTCTTT,CAWKRLMNTEAFF
TRBJ1-6,TRBV5-1,TRBD1,NA,TGCGCCAGCAGCACCGCCGGGACAGGGAATTCACCCCTCCACTTT,CASSTAGTGNSPLHF
TRBJ1-2,TRBV5-8,NA,NA,TGTGCCAGCAGCTTAAGTGGGGCGCTTCCCTATGGCTACACCTTC,CASSLSGALPYGYTF
TRBJ1-1,TRBV6-1,NA,NA,TGTGCCAGCAGTGAAGCCGGACTGGGGAACACTGAAGCTTTCTTT,CASSEAGLGNTEAFF
TRBJ2-3,TRBV25-1,TRBD2,few,TGTGCCAGCAGTCCGGGGGGAACGCAGTATTTT,CASSPGGTQYF
TRBJ2-7,TRBV12-3/TRBV12-4,NA,NA,TGTGCCAGCAGCCGTAATAACGAGCAGTACTTC,CASSRNNEQYF
TRBJ2-4,TRBV9,NA,NA,TGTGCCAGCAGCGTGGAGGAGGGCTCCCGGGCTCAGTACTTC,CASSVEEGSRAQYF
TRBJ1-4,TRBV4-1,NA,NA,TGCGCCAGCAGCCGCTATTCGGGGGAAAAACTGTTTTTT,CASSRYSGEKLFF
TRBJ1-2,TRBV5-5,TRBD1,NA,TGTGCCAGCAGCTGGGATTCAGGGGGCTCGAACTATGGCTACACCTTC,CASSWDSGGSNYGYTF
TRBJ1-2,TRBV11-2,TRBD1,NA,TGTGCCAGCAGCTTAGGTTGGGACAGGGGCTATGGCTACACCTTC,CASSLGWDRGYGYTF
TRBJ1-1,TRBV30,NA,NA,TGTGCCTGGAGTCGGGAAGTAGCTTTCTTT,CAWSREVAFF
TRBJ1-2,TRBV6-5,NA,NA,TGTGCCAGCTCGAACTGGGTGTCAGGGTATGGCTACACCTTC,CASSNWVSGYGYTF
TRBJ2-1,TRBV6-2/TRBV6-3,TRBD2,NA,TGTGCCAGCAGTTACTCTCCCCTTATAGCGGGGAGTGCCTACAATGAGCAGTTCTTC,CASSYSPLIAGSAYNEQFF
TRBJ2-1,TRBV19,TRBD2,NA,TGTGCCAGTAGTCGCGTCCTAGCGGGGCAGAAAGGGCAGTTCTTC,CASSRVLAGQKGQFF
TRBJ2-1,TRBV7-8,TRBD2,NA,TGTGCCAGCAGCTGGACTAGCGGGGAATACAATGAGCAGTTCTTC,CASSWTSGEYNEQFF
TRBJ1-5,TRBV7-2,NA,NA,TGTGCCAGCAGCTCATTCGATACAGGGATTAGGAGCAATCAGCCCCAGCATTTT,CASSSFDTGIRSNQPQHF
TRBJ1-6,TRBV10-1,NA,few,TGCGCCAGCAGCAGGGATCTGGATTCACCCCTCCACTTT,CASSRDLDSPLHF
TRBJ2-1,TRBV18,TRBD2,NA,TGTGCCAGCTCACCGAGGCCGGGACTAGCGGGGGTGCGTCGAGACAATGAGCAGTTCTTC,CASSPRPGLAGVRRDNEQFF
TRBJ2-5,TRBV19,TRBD1,NA,TGTGCCAGTAGTATGGGACAGGGGAGTACGGAGACCCAGTACTTC,CASSMGQGSTETQYF
TRBJ1-2,TRBV30,TRBD1,NA,TGTGCCTGTACACCGGGACAGGGTTTAAGGGGTGGCTACACCTTC,CACTPGQGLRGGYTF
TRBJ2-7,TRBV28,TRBD1,few,TGTGCCAGCAGTCCAGCAACCGGGACAGGGGCCTACGAGCAGTACTTC,CASSPATGTGAYEQYF
TRBJ2-1,TRBV18,TRBD2,NA,TGTGCCAGCTCACCACCGGGCGGGGGGGCGAGCTCCTACAATGAGCAGTTCTTC,CASSPPGGGASSYNEQFF
TRBJ1-1,TRBV6-5,TRBD1,NA,TGTGCCAGCAGCAACAGACAGGGGATAAACACTGAAGCTTTCTTT,CASSNRQGINTEAFF
TRBJ1-6,TRBV19,NA,NA,TGTGCCAGTAGTATAGTGGCGGGCCGGAACTATAATTCACCCCTCCACTTT,CASSIVAGRNYNSPLHF
TRBJ1-2,TRBV29-1,NA,few,TGCAGCGTTGTTCACAGTACCGTAACTAACTATGGCTACACCTTC,CSVVHSTVTNYGYTF
TRBJ2-7,TRBV5-1,TRBD1,NA,TGCGCCAGCAGCCCGGCGGGTCCCGGGACAGGTCTTTTC,CASSPAGPGTGLF
TRBJ1-1,TRBV10-1,NA,NA,TGCGCCAGCAGTGAGGGCGCAGGGTTGAACACTGAAGCTTTCTTT,CASSEGAGLNTEAFF
TRBJ2-7,TRBV6-5,NA,NA,TGTGCCAGCAGTTACGTGGCGGGGAGGCCCTACGAGCAGTACTTC,CASSYVAGRPYEQYF
TRBJ1-2,TRBV5-1,TRBD1,NA,TGCGCCAGCAGCTCACAGGGGTTCTATGGCTACACCTTC,CASSSQGFYGYTF
TRBJ2-1,TRBV3-1/TRBV3-2,NA,NA,TGTGCCAGCAGTACTTTATGGGAGCAGTTCTTC,CASSTLWEQFF
TRBJ2-4,TRBV4-1,NA,once,TGCGCCAGCAGCCAAGGCGGGCCCAAAAACATTCAGTACTTC,CASSQGGPKNIQYF
TRBJ2-2,TRBV30,NA,few,TGTGCCTGGAGTAAGAACAGTTTTACCGGGGAGCTGTTTTTT,CAWSKNSFTGELFF
TRBJ2-7,TRBV5-4,TRBD1,NA,TGTGCCAGCAGCCGGGACAGCGTTACGAGGTGGTACTTC,CASSRDSVTRWYF